Listed below are T cell receptor beta chains from one sample, sequenced in a study of metastatic and nonmetastatic thyroid tumors. TCRdb re-called clones from the PCR reads using MiXCR. The repertoire holds about 30,000 clones, approximately 10% seen once, with 16% in the top ten. The sequenced sample was blood. The receptors were sampled from a female donor with papillary thyroid cancer or a benign thyroid nodule (not recorded which). Some clones in this sample may be carry-over from other donors' samples. CDR3s include the opening cysteine and the closing phenylalanine or tryptophan. The order of the fields is CDR3 protein, CDR3 DNA, D gene, V gene, clone size, J gene. The D gene is left open where the match is weak. Only some rows state a clone size, as once, few, many or a class for expanded clones.

CASSWESGEIQYF TGTGCCAGCAGTTGGGAATCGGGGGAAATTCAGTATTTT . TRBV12-3/TRBV12-4 many TRBJ2-3
CASSADILNTEAFF TGTGCCAGCAGTGCGGACATCTTGAACACTGAAGCTTTCTTT . TRBV12-3/TRBV12-4 many TRBJ1-1
CASSLIGNRVYEQYF TGTGCCAGCAGCTTAATTGGGAACAGGGTCTACGAGCAGTACTTC . TRBV7-9 many TRBJ2-7
CASSDQQGLKNIQYF TGTGCCAGCAGTGATCAGCAGGGGCTCAAAAACATTCAGTACTTC . TRBV25-1 many TRBJ2-4
CSARDPIASTDTQYF TGCAGTGCTAGAGATCCCATAGCTAGCACAGATACGCAGTATTTT . TRBV20-1 many TRBJ2-3
CASSIPRGLGTEAFF TGTGCCAGTAGTATCCCCAGGGGGCTAGGCACTGAAGCTTTCTTT TRBD1 TRBV19 many TRBJ1-1
CATSEPGADTRYF TGTGCCACCAGTGAACCCGGGGCAGATACGCGGTATTTT . TRBV24-1 few TRBJ2-3
CASSIKGMNTEAFF TGTGCCAGTAGTATAAAGGGAATGAACACTGAAGCTTTCTTT . TRBV19 many TRBJ1-1
CASSFYSTDTQYF TGTGCCAGCAGTTTCTACAGCACAGATACGCAGTATTTT . TRBV27 few TRBJ2-3
CASTAVRSGANVLTF TGTGCCAGCACGGCAGTCCGCTCTGGGGCCAACGTCCTGACTTTC . TRBV6-1 many TRBJ2-6
CASSERSRGEQFF TGTGCCAGCAGTGAAAGGTCCCGGGGAGAGCAGTTCTTC . TRBV6-4 many TRBJ2-1
CASSSVTGGSYEQYF TGTGCCAGCAGCTCCGTCACAGGGGGCTCCTACGAGCAGTACTTC TRBD1 TRBV5-6 many TRBJ2-7
CSAPGRSRTGELFF TGCAGTGCCCCAGGGCGGTCGAGGACCGGGGAGCTGTTTTTT . TRBV20-1 many TRBJ2-2
CATSDWTGETDTQYF TGTGCCACCAGTGATTGGACTGGAGAAACAGATACGCAGTATTTT . TRBV24-1 few TRBJ2-3
CASSSNRYGYTF TGTGCCAGCAGTTCTAACCGCTATGGCTACACCTTC . TRBV12-3/TRBV12-4 few TRBJ1-2
CASSMGASGGEQFF TGTGCCAGTAGTATGGGCGCCTCGGGGGGGGAGCAGTTCTTC TRBD2 TRBV19 . TRBJ2-1
CASSVGAGSGRVTGELFF TGTGCCAGCAGCGTAGGGGCGGGGAGCGGGAGGGTCACCGGGGAGCTGTTTTTT TRBD2 TRBV9 many TRBJ2-2
CASSLGSSYNSPLHF TGCGCCAGCAGCTTGGGGTCGTCCTATAATTCACCCCTCCACTTT . TRBV5-1 few TRBJ1-6
CASASGAGNYEQYF TGTGCCAGCGCGTCCGGAGCAGGGAACTACGAGCAGTACTTC . TRBV6-1 . TRBJ2-7
CASSFPGSGANVLTF TGTGCCAGCAGCTTCCCCGGCTCTGGGGCCAACGTCCTGACTTTC . TRBV11-3 many TRBJ2-6
CATPRGGEQYF TGTGCCACCCCAAGGGGGGGCGAGCAGTACTTC . TRBV24-1 medium-sized TRBJ2-7